The entry that follows covers one TCR beta chain sequence. The sample originates from a study of tumor-infiltrating lymphocytes in localized non-small cell lung cancer. TCRdb keeps only in-frame clones here, not all; method: immunoSEQ multiplex PCR. The sample gives 12,000 to 15,000 clones, about four fifths of which show up once; about 2.5% is in the top ten. This TCR derives from a human donor with non-small cell lung cancer. Source material: lung tumor tissue.

In DNA form, the CDR3 reads TGCAGCGTTTCAAGCGCAGATACGCAGTATTTT. This codes for CSVSSADTQYF. V is TRBV29-1 and J is TRBJ2-3; no clear D. The CDR3 is made up of 11 amino acids. In germline, CDR1 is SQVTM, CDR2 ANQGSEA. V gave up 5 bases and J gave up 4 bases, with 7 bases separating them.